Included here is one T cell receptor (beta chain) sequence, with context. What it binds is not known. These data belong to a study of vaccination effects on CD4 cells after COVID-19. It was after roughly ten days of culture that CD4+ T cells were isolated. The CDR3 is 16 residues long. The J segment lost 0 bases and the V segment lost 5 bases, leaving 6 bases of the junction unmatched. Germline CDR1 is SNHLY and CDR2 is FYNNEI. Profiled with immunoSEQ multiplex PCR; TCRdb holds only in-frame clones, not every one. The sample consists of about 58,000 clones, 60% to 85% of them appearing once. J is TRBJ2-3 and V is TRBV2, with TRBD1 matching 9 bases. The TCR sequence derives from a human donor who received a COVID-19 vaccine. Sequencing used CD4+ T cells from PBMCs cultured without peptide, obtained before COVID-19 vaccination. CDR3 nucleotide sequence: TGTGCCAGCAGTATAGGGACAGGGTTTAGCACAGATACGCAGTATTTT. Its protein is CASSIGTGFSTDTQYF.